Shown below are 29 T cell receptor beta chains from a single sample sequenced in a study of early T cells in non-severe SARS-CoV-2 infection. TCRdb re-analysed the 5' RACE reads in MiXCR, keeping a single row per CDR3 protein. The repertoire includes some 49,000 distinct CDR3 sequences, around 8% of them detected once, and about 4.2% sits in the top ten. The sequenced sample consisted of whole blood. The receptors come from an adult who was a healthcare worker with PCR-confirmed SARS-CoV-2 infection or an uninfected control (not recorded which).

This clonotype was counted only a few times. V usage is TRBV15 and J usage is TRBJ2-7; 7 bases are a match to TRBD2. Germline CDR1 LNHNV, CDR2 YYDKDF (reference sequence). Unmatched junction bases numbered 5, after V lost 9 bases and J lost 0 bases. CDR3 size: 13 residues. CDR3 in DNA: TGTGCCACTCAGCGGGGCTACTCCTACGAGCAGTACTTC. Translation gives CATQRGYSYEQYF.

This clonotype was seen repeatedly, ten times or more. The chain has TRBV9 and TRBJ1-1; D is possibly TRBD1 (5 bases). Trimming removed 0 bases from V and 0 bases from J, with 6 bases in between. The CDR3 is made up of 14 amino acids. Germline V CDR1 and CDR2: SGDLS, YYNGEE. In DNA, the CDR3 is TGTGCCAGCAGCGTAGGGACATTGAACACTGAAGCTTTCTTT. Translation: CASSVGTLNTEAFF. Using reference TRBV9 and TRBJ1-1 for the parts outside the CDR3, the full variable domain is DSGVTQTPKHLITATGQRVTLRCSPRSGDLSVYWYQQSLDQGLQFLIQYYNGEERAKGNILERFSAQQFPDLHSELNLSSLELGDSALYFCASSVGTLNTEAFFGQGTRLTVV.

This clonotype appeared many times. The chain joins TRBV4-2 to TRBJ2-5, with 9 bases lining up with TRBD1. The germline CDR1 and CDR2 sequences are LGHNA and YNFKEQ. J was trimmed by 2 bases and V by 2 bases; bases with no gene match: 3. The CDR3 extends over 15 amino acids. CDR3 in DNA: TGTGCCAGCAGCCAACCGACAGGGGGGCAAGAGACCCAGTACTTC. Translated: CASSQPTGGQETQYF.

This clonotype occurred many times. The V gene is TRBV25-1, the J gene TRBJ1-6; 7 bases are a match to TRBD1. Germline V gives CDR1 MGHDK, CDR2 SYGVNS. The V segment lost 5 bases and the J segment 7 bases; nucleotides outside the gene matches: 2. This CDR3 has 13 amino acids. CDR3 residues: CASSRQGNSPLHF. CDR3 DNA sequence: TGTGCCAGCAGTAGACAGGGAAATTCACCCCTCCACTTT.

The chain joins TRBV11-2 to TRBJ2-2, with TRBD2 matching 7 bases. CDR1 is SGHAT and CDR2 is FQNNGV in the germline V gene. The CDR3 has 15 residues. J lost 6 bases, V lost 1 base, and 5 bases had no gene match. The DNA for the CDR3 is TGTGCCAGCAGCTTAGGCGGGAGAGGTTCCGGGGAGCTGTTTTTT. This codes for CASSLGGRGSGELFF.

This clonotype was observed a handful of times. Here the CDR3 reads CASSRNIYEQYF. CDR3 sequence (DNA): TGTGCCAGCAGCCGAAACATCTACGAGCAGTACTTC. The rearrangement uses TRBV3-1 and TRBJ2-7; D gene ambiguous. Germline values: CDR1 LGHDT, CDR2 YNNKEL (reference sequence). The germline V and J ends were trimmed by 4 bases and 3 bases, with 7 bases remaining between them. This CDR3 has 12 amino acids.

This clonotype appeared a few times. The chain uses TRBV4-1 and TRBJ2-2; 7 bases are shared with TRBD1. Germline trimming cut 3 bases from V and 1 base from J; bases unmatched to any gene: 5. The CDR3 loop spans 16 amino acids. Per germline, CDR1 MGHRA and CDR2 YSYEKL. The CDR3 region is CASSHPDRENTGELFF. The DNA of the CDR3 is TGCGCCAGCAGCCACCCAGACAGGGAGAACACCGGGGAGCTGTTTTTT.

There are a few counts of this clonotype. This chain links TRBV10-3 with TRBJ1-6, with a weak D call TRBD1 (5 bases). Trimming removed 7 bases at V and 5 bases at J, with 9 bases between. This CDR3 spans 13 amino acids. Germline V gene sequence: CDR1 ENHRY, CDR2 SYGVKD. CDR3 DNA: TGTGCCATCACAGGGACCGATAATTCACCCCTCCACTTT. Amino acid sequence: CAITGTDNSPLHF.

This clonotype was seen a handful of times. V and J are TRBV7-6 and TRBJ2-5; 11 bases align to TRBD2. This CDR3 has 18 amino acids. The ends lost 2 bases at V and 0 bases at J; junction bases unmatched: 8. Germline CDR1 and CDR2: SGHVS and FNYEAQ. CDR3 protein: CASSLMEPSGGYQETQYF. DNA of the CDR3: TGTGCCAGCAGCTTAATGGAGCCTAGCGGGGGGTACCAAGAGACCCAGTACTTC.

This clonotype was seen more than once but under ten times. This sequence joins TRBV3-1 and TRBJ2-7, with 9 bases that match TRBD2. Germline V gene data show CDR1 as LGHDT and CDR2 as YNNKEL (reference sequence). CDR3 size: 16 residues. Trimming at V came to 4 bases and at J to 0 bases, leaving 7 bases not matched to a gene. Here the CDR3 reads CASSPASGASSYEQYF. CDR3 nucleotides: TGTGCCAGCAGCCCGGCTAGCGGGGCCTCCTCCTACGAGCAGTACTTC.

This clonotype was observed at least ten times. The J gene is TRBJ2-7, the V gene TRBV6-6; 8 bases are shared with TRBD1. CDR1 and CDR2 from the germline V gene are MNHNY and SVGAGI (reference sequence). The CDR3 is 17 residues long. J was trimmed by 1 base and V by 5 bases; bases with no gene match: 13. CDR3 residues: CASSRTRQGLRSYEQYF. For the CDR3, the DNA is TGTGCCAGCAGTCGAACGAGACAGGGGTTAAGGTCCTACGAGCAGTACTTC.

The table lists this clonotype with a count of one. The chain joins TRBV4-1 to TRBJ2-1; a possible D gene is TRBD1 (6 bases). Germline CDR1 is MGHRA and CDR2 is YSYEKL. Trimming cost V 0 bases and J 4 bases, with 10 bases left between them. The CDR3 sequence is 15 residues long. The CDR3 DNA is TGCGCCAGCAGCCAAGATGGACAGACATACAATGAGCAGTTCTTC. It translates to CASSQDGQTYNEQFF.

This clonotype was seen a handful of times. The chain uses TRBV5-8 and TRBJ1-1; D perhaps matches TRBD1 (6 bases). The CDR3 runs 16 residues. The germline CDR1 and CDR2 sequences are SGHTS and YDEGEE. V lost 2 bases and J lost 2, with 16 bases in between. The CDR3 DNA reads as TGTGCCAGCAGCTTAGGAGAGGGCAGGGGAAACACTGAAGCTTTCTTT. Its protein product is CASSLGEGRGNTEAFF. The complete variable domain, with remaining parts taken from reference TRBV5-8 and TRBJ1-1, reads EAGVTQSPTHLIKTRGQQATLRCSPISGHTSVYWYQQALGLGLQFLLWYDEGEERNRGNFPPRFSGRQFPNYSSELNVNALELEDSALYLCASSLGEGRGNTEAFFGQGTRLTVV.

This clonotype was counted many times. The chain joins TRBV20-1 to TRBJ2-7, with 8 bases that match TRBD1. CDR1 DFQATT and CDR2 SNEGSKA come from the germline V gene (reference sequence). Trimming at V came to 6 bases and at J to 3 bases, leaving 7 bases not matched to a gene. This CDR3 has 13 residues. CDR3: CSAPGQGNYEQYF. DNA for the CDR3: TGCAGTGCGCCTGGACAGGGAAACTACGAGCAGTACTTC.

The sample holds a few counts of this clonotype. The chain couples TRBV20-1 to TRBJ2-5; 8 bases match TRBD2. The CDR3 extends over 15 amino acids. The germline V gene has CDR1 DFQATT and CDR2 SNEGSKA (reference sequence). The CDR3 is CRATPDWTSKETQYF. CDR3 nucleotides: TGCAGGGCCACCCCCGACTGGACTAGCAAAGAGACCCAGTACTTC.

This clonotype was seen more than once but under ten times. The V gene is TRBV20-1, the J gene TRBJ2-5, with 9 bases aligning to TRBD2. Germline CDR1 DFQATT, CDR2 SNEGSKA (reference sequence). The length of the CDR3 is 12 residues. V gave up 6 bases and J gave up 4 bases; unmatched junction bases: 3. The CDR3, as DNA: TGCAGTGCCCTACTAGCGGGAGAGACCCAGTACTTC. Amino acids: CSALLAGETQYF.

The V and J genes are TRBV7-7 and TRBJ1-4; D remains ambiguous. The germline V gene has CDR1 SSHAT and CDR2 FNYEAQ (reference sequence). The CDR3 covers 15 residues. The V gene lost 6 bases and the J gene lost 3 bases, with 14 bases spanning the gap. The CDR3 loop reads CASRGAERANEKLFF. CDR3 DNA sequence: TGTGCCAGCAGAGGAGCGGAGAGAGCTAATGAAAAACTGTTTTTT.

In its sample, this clonotype was seen many times. The rearrangement links TRBV20-1 to TRBJ1-4; possibly TRBD1 for D (5 bases). This CDR3 contains 16 residues. V shed 3 bases and J shed 0 bases, with 14 bases lying between them. Germline V gene sequence: CDR1 DFQATT, CDR2 SNEGSKA (reference sequence). DNA of the CDR3: TGCAGTGCTAGGGGGGACCGAAGCGCAACTAATGAAAAACTGTTTTTT. This encodes CSARGDRSATNEKLFF.

The V call is TRBV19, the J call TRBJ1-4, with D unresolved. Germline lookup yields CDR1 LNHDA and CDR2 SQIVND (reference sequence). Trimming pared 7 bases from V and 7 bases from J, leaving 10 bases between. This CDR3 has 12 amino acids. Here the CDR3 reads CASKRIGEKLFF. The CDR3 region has the DNA TGTGCCAGTAAAAGAATCGGTGAAAAACTGTTTTTT.

This clonotype has a handful of counts. The chain recombines TRBV20-1 with TRBJ2-1; no clear D gene. This CDR3 spans 12 amino acids. Trimming removed 0 bases at V and 9 bases at J, with 9 bases between. Germline V gives CDR1 DFQATT, CDR2 SNEGSKA (reference sequence). The CDR3 here is CSARDRAAEQFF. CDR3 coding DNA: TGCAGTGCTAGAGATAGGGCCGCTGAGCAGTTCTTC.

The chain joins TRBV28 to TRBJ2-2; 12 nucleotides align to TRBD2. Germline trimming cut 5 bases from V and 6 bases from J; bases unmatched to any gene: 7. CDR1 and CDR2 from the germline V gene are MDHEN and SYDVKM. CDR3 length: 16 residues. DNA of the CDR3: TGTGCCAGCAGTCTGACTAGCGGGAGACAGGCCGGGGAGCTGTTTTTT. This translates into CASSLTSGRQAGELFF.

The CDR3 loop reads CSAREFVNTGELFF. DNA of the CDR3: TGCAGTGCTAGAGAGTTTGTGAACACCGGGGAGCTGTTTTTT. V gene TRBV20-1 combines with J gene TRBJ2-2; no reliable D call. This CDR3 is 14 amino acids long. With 0 bases removed from V and 1 base from J, the gap between germline ends came to 6 bases. Germline CDR1 and CDR2: DFQATT and SNEGSKA (reference sequence).

This clonotype was counted many times. The rearrangement links TRBV28 to TRBJ2-3, with TRBD2 matching 8 bases. With V trimmed by 6 bases and J by 3 bases, 8 bases remained unmatched. Germline V gene sequence: CDR1 MDHEN, CDR2 SYDVKM. The CDR3 length is 15 residues. CDR3 in amino acids: CASSPTGGRTDTQYF. DNA for the CDR3: TGTGCCAGCAGCCCGACGGGAGGGAGGACAGATACGCAGTATTTT.

This clonotype was seen more than once but under ten times. V is TRBV30 and J is TRBJ1-1; possibly TRBD1 for D (5 bases). The CDR3 spans 13 residues. V gave up 0 bases and J gave up 4 bases, with 9 bases separating them. The germline CDR1 and CDR2 sequences are GTSNPN and SVGIG (reference sequence). In DNA, the CDR3 is TGTGCCTGGAGTGTAACGGGGGGCACTGAAGCTTTCTTT. It is translated as CAWSVTGGTEAFF.

This clonotype was picked up a small number of times. The V and J genes are TRBV28 and TRBJ1-2; D possibly corresponds to TRBD1 (6 bases). Trimming took 5 bases from V and 0 from J, leaving 10 bases between them. Looked up from germline, CDR1 is MDHEN and CDR2 is SYDVKM. CDR3 length: 14 amino acids. The CDR3 sequence: CASSTTGSNYGYTF. The CDR3 region has the DNA TGTGCCAGCAGTACAACAGGGTCTAACTATGGCTACACCTTC.

The table lists this clonotype with many counts. The chain links TRBV9 to TRBJ2-1; 14 positions match TRBD2. With 2 bases clipped from V and 8 bases from J, the junction kept 21 bases outside the gene matches. CDR1 SGDLS and CDR2 YYNGEE come from the germline V gene. CDR3 length: 21 residues. CDR3 amino acids: CASSVGTAVSLTSGRVYEQFF. The CDR3 DNA follows: TGTGCCAGCAGCGTCGGCACGGCGGTTTCATTGACTAGCGGGAGGGTTTATGAGCAGTTCTTC.

The chain combines TRBV7-9 with TRBJ2-1; D not resolved. Trimming removed 5 bases at V and 0 bases at J, with 23 bases between. Germline CDR1 reads SEHNR; CDR2 reads FQNEAQ (reference sequence). This CDR3 is 19 amino acids long. Here the CDR3 reads CASSRRVVFSPDSYNEQFF. CDR3 coding DNA: TGTGCCAGCAGCCGCCGGGTAGTATTCTCGCCGGACTCCTACAATGAGCAGTTCTTC.

This clonotype was counted a few times. The J gene is TRBJ2-3, the V gene TRBV19; D might be TRBD2 (6 bases). Germline loops: CDR1 LNHDA, CDR2 SQIVND (reference sequence). The germline V and J ends were trimmed by 5 bases and 1 base, with 7 bases remaining between them. CDR3 length equals 13 residues. Here the CDR3 DNA reads TGTGCCAGTAGTCGCGGGGGCACAGATACGCAGTATTTT. This gives the protein CASSRGGTDTQYF.

The sample holds many counts of this clonotype. V gene TRBV30 combines with J gene TRBJ2-3, with D possibly matching TRBD1 (6 bases). The CDR3 extends over 14 amino acids. The ends were cut back, 2 bases at V and 2 bases at J, with 11 bases in the middle. Germline V lookup: CDR1 GTSNPN, CDR2 SVGIG (reference sequence). The CDR3 DNA reads as TGTGCCTGGAGTCCAGGGACACCCACAGATACGCAGTATTTT. It encodes CAWSPGTPTDTQYF.